The clone carrying this T cell receptor (beta chain) appeared many times. Antigen unknown. Unique molecular identifiers tagged the TCRbeta library. TCRdb recomputed calls from the PCR reads with MiXCR, one row per CDR3 protein. The sample includes about 240,000 distinct CDR3 sequences, about 26% of them seen just once. The germline V gene has CDR1 ENHRY and CDR2 SYGVKD. The CDR3 spans 12 residues. Deletions cut 7 bases from V and 3 bases from J, with 10 bases between. These data belong to a study of T-cell reconstitution after alpha-beta-depleted transplantation in children. Study findings and constraints: Certain patients had high TCRbeta diversity at day 60, and it came from recipient T cells and thymic progenitors that survived. It was reported that alpha-beta T cells came from several hundred expanded graft clones (about two months after transplant). Newly made T cells mostly supplied T-cell counts and diversity one year after transplant.

The sequenced sample was PBMCs, obtained before TCRalphabeta/CD19-depleted stem cell transplant. This chain uses TRBV10-3 with TRBJ2-7; weak D call: TRBD2 (5 bases). The receptor's source is a girl aged 2-10 years with Fanconi anemia, due to receive a stem cell transplant. The CDR3 DNA reads TGTGCCATCATGTCCGGGGACTACGAGCAGTACTTC. Protein sequence: CAIMSGDYEQYF.